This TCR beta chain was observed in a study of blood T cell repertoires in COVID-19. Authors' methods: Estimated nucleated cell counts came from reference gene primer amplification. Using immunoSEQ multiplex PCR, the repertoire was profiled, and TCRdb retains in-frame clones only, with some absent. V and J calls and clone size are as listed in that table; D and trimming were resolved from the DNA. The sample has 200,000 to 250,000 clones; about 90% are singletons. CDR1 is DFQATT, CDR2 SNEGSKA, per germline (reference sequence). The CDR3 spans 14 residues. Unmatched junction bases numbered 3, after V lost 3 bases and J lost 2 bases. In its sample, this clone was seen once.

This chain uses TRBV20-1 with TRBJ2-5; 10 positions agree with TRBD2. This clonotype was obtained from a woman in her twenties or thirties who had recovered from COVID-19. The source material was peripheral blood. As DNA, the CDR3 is TGCAGTGCTAGTAGCGGGGGGTCACAAGAGACCCAGTACTTC. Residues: CSASSGGSQETQYF.